The subject of this entry is one TCR beta chain. The target antigen is unknown. The CDR3 is made up of 15 amino acids. CDR1 and CDR2 (germline): DFQATT, SNEGSKA (reference sequence). Indicated time point: persistent/refractory GD, antithyroid drugs over 5 years with positive TRAb. Making the TCR library involved RNA that had been extracted from PBMCs. The patients were enrolled through endocrinology in Xi'an, China. The sample is drawn from a study of regulatory T cells in long-lasting Graves disease. The overall study: Over 5 years on antithyroid drugs plus positive TSH receptor antibodies marked Graves' disease as persistent.

Arm-PCR with iRepertoire HTBI primers amplified the CDR3 regions for these TCR beta libraries. TCRdb re-analysed the multiplex PCR reads in MiXCR, keeping a single row per CDR3 protein. The data show around 340,000 distinct CDR3 sequences, about 20% seen once. Broader study findings: Accuracy may have been reduced by the small sample size. The study found persistent patients shared more public clonotypes (over 2,500) than new patients (approximately 970).

The rearrangement uses TRBV20-1 and TRBJ2-5; 8 positions agree with TRBD2. TRBJ2-1 matches the DNA end more closely, so the J call is doubtful. This specimen was peripheral blood mononuclear cells (PBMCs), taken when the disease was refractory, from a patient treated with antithyroid drugs. The source of this sequence is a female donor with Graves disease. The CDR3 sequence: CSARDVREVINEQFF. The DNA of the CDR3 is TGCAGTGCTAGAGATGTGCGGGAGGTTATCAATGAGCAGTTCTTC.